Each of the 18 T cell receptor beta chains below was sequenced from the same sample in a study of cytomegalovirus exposure and HLA in healthy donors. With 60 Vbeta and 13 Jbeta primers, the PCR was carried out. Clones were read by immunoSEQ multiplex PCR, and TCRdb kept only the in-frame ones, dropping some. The sample gives 150,000 or so clones, 70% to 85% of which show up once; approximately 1.5% is in the top ten. What was sequenced was PBMCs. These receptors all come from a female donor in good health and CMV-seronegative.

The chain employs TRBV4-1 and TRBJ1-5; 8 bases match TRBD1. The CDR3 has 15 amino acids. Unmatched junction bases numbered 5, after V lost 3 bases and J lost 4 bases. The V gene's germline CDR1 is MGHRA and CDR2 YSYEKL. CDR3 amino acids: CASSQRTGRNQPQHF. CDR3 nucleotide sequence: TGCGCCAGCAGCCAGAGGACAGGGAGGAATCAGCCCCAGCATTTT.

The chain carries TRBV5-8 and TRBJ1-2, with D possibly TRBD1 on 6 matching bases. Trimming pared 5 bases from V and 4 bases from J, leaving 9 bases between. The germline V gene has CDR1 SGHTS and CDR2 YDEGEE. This CDR3 contains 12 residues. Written as DNA, the CDR3 is TGTGCCAGCAGGACAGGTTCCTATGGCTACACCTTC. Its protein is CASRTGSYGYTF.

The table lists this clone with a count of one. This chain links TRBV5-1 with TRBJ1-3; 10 bases line up with TRBD1. With V trimmed by 4 bases and J by 2 bases, 3 bases remained unmatched. This CDR3 has 15 amino acids. Germline lookup yields CDR1 SGHRS and CDR2 YFSETQ. This chain's CDR3 is CASSRGTGAGNTIYF. CDR3 nucleotide sequence: TGCGCCAGCAGCCGCGGGACAGGGGCTGGAAACACCATATATTTT. The entire variable domain, with the rest obtained from reference TRBV5-1 and TRBJ1-3, is as follows: KAGVTQTPRYLIKTRGQQVTLSCSPISGHRSVSWYQQTPGQGLQFLFEYFSETQRNKGNFPGRFSGRQFSNSRSEMNVSTLELGDSALYLCASSRGTGAGNTIYFGEGSWLTVV.

The chain employs TRBV6-6 and TRBJ2-7, with 7 positions matching TRBD1. The CDR3 has 14 amino acids. Germline lookup yields CDR1 MNHNY and CDR2 SVGAGI (reference sequence). V was pared by 5 bases and J by 4 bases, with 8 bases of the junction left unmatched. CDR3 nucleotides: TGTGCCAGCAGTCCCCCGGGACAGACTTACGAGCAGTACTTC. Translation gives CASSPPGQTYEQYF.

V gene TRBV2 combines with J gene TRBJ2-1, with D maybe TRBD2 (6 bases). CDR1 SNHLY and CDR2 FYNNEI come from the germline V gene. This CDR3 is built from 14 residues. The V and J ends lost 0 bases and 8 bases respectively, with 11 bases between them. The CDR3 spells CASSEATRGDEQFF. Here the CDR3 DNA reads TGTGCCAGCAGTGAAGCGACTAGGGGCGATGAGCAGTTCTTC. Full variable domain (missing parts from reference TRBV2 and TRBJ2-1): EPEVTQTPSHQVTQMGQEVILRCVPISNHLYFYWYRQILGQKVEFLVSFYNNEISEKSEIFDDQFSVERPDGSNFTLKIRSTKLEDSAMYFCASSEATRGDEQFFGPGTRLTVL.

The sample holds a few counts of this clone. The CDR3 here is CASSHPRDRAHEQYF. The CDR3 DNA reads as TGTGCCAGCAGTCACCCCCGGGACAGGGCTCACGAGCAGTACTTC. The chain combines TRBV2 with TRBJ2-7, with 9 nucleotides matching TRBD1. Looked up from germline, CDR1 is SNHLY and CDR2 is FYNNEI. This CDR3 region has 15 residues. V shed 5 bases, J shed 5 bases, and the junction held 10 bases outside the gene matches.

The chain links TRBV2 to TRBJ2-3; unclear D gene. The V end was cut by 6 bases, the J end by 5 bases, with 12 bases between. Germline CDR1 SNHLY, CDR2 FYNNEI. The CDR3 extends over 13 amino acids. The CDR3 spells CASSPPELDTQYF. The CDR3 nucleotides are TGTGCCAGCAGCCCCCCGGAGCTAGATACGCAGTATTTT.

This clone came up a few times. The gene calls are TRBV10-3 and TRBJ2-4; D may be TRBD2 (6 bases). Trimming removed 3 bases from V and 0 bases from J, with 6 bases in between. CDR3 length equals 14 residues. The V gene's germline CDR1 is ENHRY and CDR2 SYGVKD. In DNA form, the CDR3 reads TGTGCCATCAGTGAAGCGGGAGCCAAAAACATTCAGTACTTC. Translating it yields CAISEAGAKNIQYF.

The chain has TRBV18 and TRBJ2-6, with 8 bases lining up with TRBD1. Per germline, CDR1 KGHSH and CDR2 LQKENI. This CDR3 region has 14 residues. V lost 8 bases to trimming and J lost 1 base; unmatched junction nucleotides: 1. Here the CDR3 reads CASTGGSGANVLTF. The DNA for the CDR3 is TGTGCCAGCACAGGGGGATCTGGGGCCAACGTCCTGACTTTC.

This chain links TRBV18 with TRBJ2-3; D is undetermined. This CDR3 spans 16 amino acids. The germline V and J ends were trimmed by 5 bases and 2 bases, with 17 bases remaining between them. Looked up from germline, CDR1 is KGHSH and CDR2 is LQKENI. The CDR3 loop is CASSSVAGIYTDTQYF. As DNA, the CDR3 is TGTGCCAGCTCATCCGTCGCAGGCATTTACACAGATACGCAGTATTTT.

V is TRBV5-6 and J is TRBJ1-2; 10 bases are a match to TRBD1. The CDR3 is 13 residues long. Trimming at V came to 2 bases and at J to 6 bases, leaving 1 base not matched to a gene. Germline CDR1 is SGHDT and CDR2 is YYEEEE. CDR3 sequence: CASSFGTGDGYTF. The CDR3 DNA follows: TGTGCCAGCAGCTTCGGGACAGGGGATGGCTACACCTTC.

V usage is TRBV27 and J usage is TRBJ1-2; D gene unclear. V lost 0 bases to trimming and J lost 1 base, with 12 bases between them. CDR1 and CDR2 from the germline V gene are MNHEY and SMNVEV (reference sequence). The CDR3 loop spans 16 amino acids. In DNA, the CDR3 is TGTGCCAGCAGTTTATCCCTGGCCGCAAATAACTATGGCTACACCTTC. It encodes CASSLSLAANNYGYTF.

The chain couples TRBV7-6 to TRBJ2-7; tentatively, D is TRBD2 (5 bases). Germline lookup yields CDR1 SGHVS and CDR2 FNYEAQ. This CDR3 contains 13 residues. V lost 5 bases and J lost 5, with 13 bases in between. The CDR3 region is CASSRRAGDEQYF. The CDR3 DNA follows: TGTGCCAGCAGCCGCCGGGCCGGGGACGAGCAGTACTTC.

The V call is TRBV4-1, the J call TRBJ1-4; 7 bases map to TRBD1. In germline, CDR1 is MGHRA, CDR2 YSYEKL. The CDR3 consists of 15 residues. Trimming removed 1 base from V and 4 bases from J; junction bases left unmatched: 3. The CDR3 reads CASSQVTGVNEKLFF. The DNA of the CDR3 is TGCGCCAGCAGCCAAGTCACAGGGGTTAATGAAAAACTGTTTTTT.

The J gene is TRBJ2-5, the V gene TRBV5-4; TRBD2 aligns across 13 bases. J lost 4 bases, V lost 0 bases, and 6 bases had no gene match. Germline values: CDR1 SGHNT, CDR2 YYREEE (reference sequence). This CDR3 contains 17 residues. The CDR3 nucleotides read TGTGCCAGCAGCTTGGCCGGACTAGCGGGAGTGGGAGAGACCCAGTACTTC. As protein: CASSLAGLAGVGETQYF.

V and J are TRBV4-3 and TRBJ2-7, with D unresolved. Germline loops: CDR1 LGHNA, CDR2 YSLEER. The CDR3 contains 13 residues. Trimming removed 1 base from V and 0 bases from J, with 4 bases in between. The CDR3 DNA sequence: TGCGCCAGCAGCCAAGTTAACTCCTACGAGCAGTACTTC. This codes for CASSQVNSYEQYF.

The chain links TRBV14 to TRBJ2-5, with TRBD2 identical over 9 bases. Germline trimming cut 4 bases from V and 5 bases from J; bases unmatched to any gene: 2. Germline V gene lookup returns CDR1 SGHDN and CDR2 FVKESK. The CDR3 is 13 residues long. Here the CDR3 DNA reads TGTGCCAGCAGCCTTAGCGGGAGTGAGACCCAGTACTTC. Translated, it gives CASSLSGSETQYF.

The V gene is TRBV6-1, the J gene TRBJ2-7; 11 nucleotides align to TRBD1. Germline V gene lookup returns CDR1 MNHNS and CDR2 SASEGT. CDR3 length: 15 residues. With V trimmed by 2 bases and J by 3 bases, 3 bases remained unmatched. DNA for the CDR3: TGTGCCAGCAGTGAACCGGGACAGGGGGACTACGAGCAGTACTTC. This encodes CASSEPGQGDYEQYF.